These 7 T cell receptor beta chains were sequenced from one sample in a study of blood T cell repertoires in COVID-19. Some clones are missing from TCRdb's copy, which holds only in-frame ones; the method was immunoSEQ multiplex PCR. This sample has around 20,000 clones, with approximately 80% found just once. What was sequenced was peripheral blood. These receptor sequences come from a human donor in a cohort sampled during active COVID-19.

The chain has TRBV4-1 and TRBJ2-7, with D perhaps matching TRBD1 (5 bases). Trimming cost V 0 bases and J 3 bases, with 12 bases left between them. The CDR3 runs 15 residues. From germline, CDR1 is MGHRA and CDR2 YSYEKL. For the CDR3, the DNA is TGCGCCAGCAGCCAAGAACGCAGGGCTTACTACGAGCAGTACTTC. Its translation: CASSQERRAYYEQYF.

The genes are TRBV6-1 and TRBJ2-1; perhaps TRBD2 as D (5 bases). V was pared by 0 bases and J by 15 bases, with 15 bases between. The CDR3 is 13 amino acids. CDR1 and CDR2 (germline): MNHNS, SASEGT. CDR3 nucleotides: TGTGCCAGCAGTGAAGCGGACTGGAACTCTGGGTTCTTC. This sequence encodes CASSEADWNSGFF.

The chain recombines TRBV4-2 with TRBJ2-1; 13 nucleotides match TRBD2. CDR1 is LGHNA and CDR2 is YNFKEQ in the germline V gene. The CDR3 sequence is 15 residues long. Unmatched junction bases numbered 7, after V lost 6 bases and J lost 8 bases. CDR3 in amino acids: CASRELAGGLDEQFF. DNA of the CDR3: TGTGCCAGCAGGGAACTAGCGGGAGGGTTGGATGAGCAGTTCTTC.

The rearrangement uses TRBV11-2 and TRBJ1-5; 8 bases are shared with TRBD1. This CDR3 has 15 residues. V lost 5 bases and J lost 0; bases outside the gene matches: 3. Per germline, CDR1 SGHAT and CDR2 FQNNGV. This CDR3 reads CASSRTGHSNQPQHF. CDR3 in DNA: TGTGCCAGCAGCCGGACAGGGCATAGCAATCAGCCCCAGCATTTT.

J is TRBJ1-5 and V is TRBV7-9; TRBD1 agrees at 9 bases. Germline-derived CDR1 and CDR2 are SEHNR and FQNEAQ (reference sequence). The V segment lost 1 base and the J segment 2 bases; nucleotides outside the gene matches: 6. This CDR3 has 17 amino acids. The CDR3 region is CASSLGRGQGRNQPQHF. The CDR3 DNA reads as TGTGCCAGCAGCTTAGGAAGGGGACAGGGTCGCAATCAGCCCCAGCATTTT.

The genes are TRBV18 and TRBJ2-7, with 8 bases that match TRBD1. The CDR3 sequence is 14 residues long. Germline V CDR1 and CDR2: KGHSH, LQKENI. Trimming removed 4 bases from V and 5 bases from J; junction bases left unmatched: 7. DNA of the CDR3: TGTGCCAGCTCACGGCAGGGGGCAGGGAACGAGCAGTACTTC. The encoded protein is CASSRQGAGNEQYF.

The chain couples TRBV28 to TRBJ1-5; tentative D call: TRBD1 (5 bases). V was trimmed by 5 bases and J by 4 bases, leaving 18 bases between them. CDR1 and CDR2 (germline): MDHEN, SYDVKM. CDR3 length: 16 residues. CDR3 protein: CASSDGTGFGNQPQHF. CDR3 nucleotide sequence: TGTGCCAGCAGTGACGGAACAGGATTCGGAAATCAGCCCCAGCATTTT.